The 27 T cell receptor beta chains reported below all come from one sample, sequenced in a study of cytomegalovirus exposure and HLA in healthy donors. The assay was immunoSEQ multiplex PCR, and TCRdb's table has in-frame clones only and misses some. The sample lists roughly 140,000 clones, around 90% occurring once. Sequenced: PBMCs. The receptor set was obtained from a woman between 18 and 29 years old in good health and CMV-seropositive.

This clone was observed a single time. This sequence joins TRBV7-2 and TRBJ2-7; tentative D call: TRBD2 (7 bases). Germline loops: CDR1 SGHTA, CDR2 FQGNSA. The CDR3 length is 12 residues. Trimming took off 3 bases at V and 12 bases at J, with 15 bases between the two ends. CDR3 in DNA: TGTGCCAGCAGCTTCGCGGGGGCTTGGTTGTACTTC. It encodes CASSFAGAWLYF.

CDR3 nucleotide sequence: TGTGCCAGCACCCGACTAGCGGGAGGGCCAGGTGAGCAGTTCTTC. Translated: CASTRLAGGPGEQFF. The V gene is TRBV6-5, the J gene TRBJ2-1, with 14 nucleotides matching TRBD2. The germline CDR1 and CDR2 sequences are MNHEY and SVGAGI. The CDR3 is 15 amino acids. Trimming cost V 7 bases and J 9 bases; bases outside gene matches: 8.

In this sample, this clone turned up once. For the CDR3, the DNA is TGTGCCAGCAGCTTAGGACAGGGGAACGAGCAGTACTTC. Its protein product is CASSLGQGNEQYF. The chain has TRBV7-9 and TRBJ2-7; TRBD1 matches 8 bases. The CDR3 sequence is 13 residues long. Germline V lookup: CDR1 SEHNR, CDR2 FQNEAQ (reference sequence). Unmatched junction bases numbered 1, after V lost 1 base and J lost 5 bases. Variable domain in full (rest from reference TRBV7-9 and TRBJ2-7): DTGVSQNPRHKITKRGQNVTFRCDPISEHNRLYWYRQTLGQGPEFLTYFQNEAQLEKSRLLSDRFSAERPKGSFSTLEIQRTEQGDSAMYLCASSLGQGNEQYFGPGTRLTVT.

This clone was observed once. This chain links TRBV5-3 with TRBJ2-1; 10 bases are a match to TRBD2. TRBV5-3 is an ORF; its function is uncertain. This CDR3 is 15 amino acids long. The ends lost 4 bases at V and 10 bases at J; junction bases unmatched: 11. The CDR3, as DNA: TGTGCCAGAAGCGCAGGAGTAGCGGGGGGTGAGGAGCAGTTCTTC. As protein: CARSAGVAGGEEQFF.

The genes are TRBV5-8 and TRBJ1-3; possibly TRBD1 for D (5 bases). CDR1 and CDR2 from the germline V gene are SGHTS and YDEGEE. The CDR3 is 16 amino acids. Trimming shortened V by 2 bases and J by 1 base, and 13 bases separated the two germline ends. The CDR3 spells CASSFSGPRSGNTIYF. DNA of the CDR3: TGTGCCAGCAGCTTCTCAGGGCCGCGATCTGGAAACACCATATATTTT.

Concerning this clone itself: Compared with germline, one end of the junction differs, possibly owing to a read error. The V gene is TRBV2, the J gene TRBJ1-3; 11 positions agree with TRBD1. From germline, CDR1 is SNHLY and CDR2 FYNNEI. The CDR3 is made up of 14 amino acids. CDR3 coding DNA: TGTGCCAGCAGAGAAGGGACAGGGGGGGACACCATATATTTT. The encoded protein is CASREGTGGDTIYF.

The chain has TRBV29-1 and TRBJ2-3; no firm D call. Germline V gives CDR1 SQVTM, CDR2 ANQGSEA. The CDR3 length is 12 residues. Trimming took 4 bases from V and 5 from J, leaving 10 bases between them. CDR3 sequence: CSVGSQVDTQYF. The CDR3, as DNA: TGCAGCGTTGGCTCCCAGGTAGATACGCAGTATTTT.

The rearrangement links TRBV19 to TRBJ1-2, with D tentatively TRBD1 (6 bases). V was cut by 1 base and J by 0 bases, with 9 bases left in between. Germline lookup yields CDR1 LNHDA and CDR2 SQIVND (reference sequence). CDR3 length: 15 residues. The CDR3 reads CASSIAAGANYGYTF. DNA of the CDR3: TGTGCCAGTAGTATAGCGGCAGGGGCTAACTATGGCTACACCTTC.

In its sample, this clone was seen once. CDR3 in amino acids: CASGSAGSYNEQFF. The CDR3 region has the DNA TGTGCCAGCGGTAGCGCGGGGTCCTACAATGAGCAGTTCTTC. J is TRBJ2-1 and V is TRBV6-5; D may be TRBD2 (6 bases). The V end lost 8 bases, the J end lost 1 base, and 12 bases lay between the germline ends. Germline V gene data show CDR1 as MNHEY and CDR2 as SVGAGI. This CDR3 contains 14 residues.

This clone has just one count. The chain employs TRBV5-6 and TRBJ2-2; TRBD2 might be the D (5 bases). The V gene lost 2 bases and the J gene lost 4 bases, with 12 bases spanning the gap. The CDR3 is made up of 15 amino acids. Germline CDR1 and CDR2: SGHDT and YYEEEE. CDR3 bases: TGTGCCAGCAGCTTCGCGGGCTCGTTCACCGGGGAGCTGTTTTTT. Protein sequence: CASSFAGSFTGELFF.

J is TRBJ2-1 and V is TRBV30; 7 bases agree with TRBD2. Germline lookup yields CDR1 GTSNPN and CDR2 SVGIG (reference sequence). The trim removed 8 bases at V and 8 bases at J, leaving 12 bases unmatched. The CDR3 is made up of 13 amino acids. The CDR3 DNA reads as TGTGCCGGGACCCTGCGTGCGGGGGATGAGCAGTTCTTC. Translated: CAGTLRAGDEQFF.

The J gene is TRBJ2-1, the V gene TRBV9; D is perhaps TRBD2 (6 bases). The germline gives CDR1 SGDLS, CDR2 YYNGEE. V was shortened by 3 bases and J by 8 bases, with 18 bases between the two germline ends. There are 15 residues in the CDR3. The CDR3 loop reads CASSGLDPLSDEQFF. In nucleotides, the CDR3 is TGTGCCAGCAGCGGACTAGACCCCCTTAGCGATGAGCAGTTCTTC.

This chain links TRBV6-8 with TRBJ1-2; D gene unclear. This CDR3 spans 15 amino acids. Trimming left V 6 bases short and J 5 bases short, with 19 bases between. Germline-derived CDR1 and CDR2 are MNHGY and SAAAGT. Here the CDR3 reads CASSHLGGRSYGYTF. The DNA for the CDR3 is TGTGCCAGCAGCCACCTGGGAGGGAGGAGTTATGGCTACACCTTC.

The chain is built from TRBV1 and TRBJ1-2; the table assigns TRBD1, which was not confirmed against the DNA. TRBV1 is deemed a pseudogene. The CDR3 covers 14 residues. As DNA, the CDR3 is TGCACCAGCAGCCACCTCAGGGTTGGCTATGGCTACACCTTC. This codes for CTSSHLRVGYGYTF.

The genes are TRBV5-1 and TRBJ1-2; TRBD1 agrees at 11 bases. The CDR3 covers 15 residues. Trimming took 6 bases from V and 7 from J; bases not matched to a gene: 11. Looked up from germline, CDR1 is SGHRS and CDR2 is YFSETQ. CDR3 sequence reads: CASIPGTGGEVGYTF. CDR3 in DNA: TGCGCCAGCATCCCGGGGACAGGGGGTGAGGTTGGCTACACCTTC.

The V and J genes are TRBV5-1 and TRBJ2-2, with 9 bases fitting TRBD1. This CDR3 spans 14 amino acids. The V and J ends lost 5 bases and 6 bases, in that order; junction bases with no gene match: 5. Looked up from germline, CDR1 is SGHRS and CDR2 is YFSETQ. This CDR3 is CASRSGTGPGELFF. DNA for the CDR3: TGCGCCAGCAGATCCGGGACAGGGCCCGGGGAGCTGTTTTTT.

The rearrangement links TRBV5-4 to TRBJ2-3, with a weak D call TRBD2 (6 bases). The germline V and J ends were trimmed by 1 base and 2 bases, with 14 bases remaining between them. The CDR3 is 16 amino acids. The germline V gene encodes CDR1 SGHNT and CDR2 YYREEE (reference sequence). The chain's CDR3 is CASSLSAGPYTDTQYF. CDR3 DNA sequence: TGTGCCAGCAGCTTGAGTGCGGGGCCCTACACAGATACGCAGTATTTT.

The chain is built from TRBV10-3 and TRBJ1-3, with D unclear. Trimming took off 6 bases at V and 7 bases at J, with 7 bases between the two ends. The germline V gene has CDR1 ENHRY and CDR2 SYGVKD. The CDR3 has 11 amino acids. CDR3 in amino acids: CAIRRANTIYF. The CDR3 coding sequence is TGTGCCATCAGGCGGGCGAACACCATATATTTT.

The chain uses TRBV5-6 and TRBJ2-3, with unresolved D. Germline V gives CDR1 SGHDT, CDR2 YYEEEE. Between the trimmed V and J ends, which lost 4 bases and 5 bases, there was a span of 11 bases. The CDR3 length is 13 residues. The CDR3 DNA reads TGTGCCAGCAGCCGTCATAGCCGAGATACGCAGTATTTT. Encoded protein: CASSRHSRDTQYF.

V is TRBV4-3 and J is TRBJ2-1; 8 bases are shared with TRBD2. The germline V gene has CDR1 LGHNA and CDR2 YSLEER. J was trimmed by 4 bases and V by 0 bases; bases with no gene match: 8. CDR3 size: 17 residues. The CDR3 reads CASSQDRRGGVYNEQFF. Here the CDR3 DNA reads TGCGCCAGCAGCCAAGATCGTCGGGGGGGAGTGTACAATGAGCAGTTCTTC.

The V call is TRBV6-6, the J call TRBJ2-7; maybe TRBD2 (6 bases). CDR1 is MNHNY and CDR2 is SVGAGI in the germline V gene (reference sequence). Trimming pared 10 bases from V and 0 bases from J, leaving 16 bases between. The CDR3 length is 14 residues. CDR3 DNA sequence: TGTGCCACCAGGGCACGGGGGATCTCCTACGAGCAGTACTTC. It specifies CATRARGISYEQYF.

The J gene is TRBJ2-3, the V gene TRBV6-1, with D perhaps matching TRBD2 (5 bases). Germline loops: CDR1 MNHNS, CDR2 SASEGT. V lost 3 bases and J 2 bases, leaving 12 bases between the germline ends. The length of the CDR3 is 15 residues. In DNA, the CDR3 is TGTGCCAGCAGTGATAGCGCGGCCTCCACAGATACGCAGTATTTT. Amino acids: CASSDSAASTDTQYF.

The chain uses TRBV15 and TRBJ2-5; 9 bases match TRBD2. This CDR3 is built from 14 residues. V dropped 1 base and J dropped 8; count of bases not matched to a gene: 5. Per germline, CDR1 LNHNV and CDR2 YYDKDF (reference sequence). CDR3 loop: CATSRGGTSFTQYF. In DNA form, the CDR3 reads TGTGCCACCAGCAGAGGTGGGACTAGCTTTACCCAGTACTTC. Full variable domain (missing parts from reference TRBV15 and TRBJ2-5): DAMVIQNPRYQVTQFGKPVTLSCSQTLNHNVMYWYQQKSSQAPKLLFHYYDKDFNNEADTPDNFQSRRPNTSFCFLDIRSPGLGDTAMYLCATSRGGTSFTQYFGPGTRLLVL.

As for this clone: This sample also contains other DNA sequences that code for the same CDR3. The DNA of the CDR3 is TGCGCCAGCAGCTTGGGGACAGAAGAGACCCAGTACTTC. Protein product: CASSLGTEETQYF. The chain recombines TRBV5-1 with TRBJ2-5, with TRBD1 as a possible D gene (6 bases). Germline CDR1 and CDR2: SGHRS and YFSETQ. Trimming took off 0 bases at V and 3 bases at J, with 6 bases between the two ends. CDR3 length: 13 amino acids.

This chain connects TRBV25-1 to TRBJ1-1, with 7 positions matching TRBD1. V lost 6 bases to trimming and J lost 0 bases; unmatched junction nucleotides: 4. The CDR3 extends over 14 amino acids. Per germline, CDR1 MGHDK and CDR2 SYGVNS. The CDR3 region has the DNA TGTGCCAGCAGGCTGACAGGGCTGAACACTGAAGCTTTCTTT. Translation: CASRLTGLNTEAFF.

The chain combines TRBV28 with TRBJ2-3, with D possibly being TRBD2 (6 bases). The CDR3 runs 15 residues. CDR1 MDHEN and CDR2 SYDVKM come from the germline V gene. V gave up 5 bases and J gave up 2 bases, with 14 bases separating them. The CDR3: CASSSSGKFTDTQYF. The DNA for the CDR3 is TGTGCCAGCAGTAGTAGCGGCAAATTCACAGATACGCAGTATTTT.

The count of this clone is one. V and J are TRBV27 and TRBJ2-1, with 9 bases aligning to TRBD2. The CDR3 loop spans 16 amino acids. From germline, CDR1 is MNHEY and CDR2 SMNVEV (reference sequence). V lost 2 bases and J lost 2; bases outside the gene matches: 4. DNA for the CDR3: TGTGCCAGCAGTTTACAAGCGGGAGGTGCCTACAATGAGCAGTTCTTC. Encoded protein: CASSLQAGGAYNEQFF.